These T cell receptor beta chains were read from a single sample in a study of cytomegalovirus exposure and HLA in healthy donors. Only in-frame clones appear in the TCRdb table, and some are missing; sequencing was by immunoSEQ multiplex PCR. The sample has approximately 160,000 clones, over 70% seen once. Sample: PBMCs. The origin of the receptors is a woman in her thirties or forties in good health and CMV-seropositive. Each CDR3 is given with its conserved first and last residue. D genes are given only for firm matches. Clone size is shown for a subset of rows, as once, few, many or a class of expanded clone.

d_gene: NA
j_gene: TRBJ1-5
abundance: NA
v_gene: TRBV30
CDR3nt: TGTGCCTGGAGTGACAGGGACCAGCCCCAGCATTTT
CDR3aa: CAWSDRDQPQHF

d_gene: NA
j_gene: TRBJ1-4
abundance: few
v_gene: TRBV21-1
CDR3nt: TGTGCCAGCAGCTCCTCGGGGTGGGACAGGGGGCAGAAACTGTTTTTT
CDR3aa: CASSSSGWDRGQKLFF

d_gene: TRBD2
j_gene: TRBJ2-1
abundance: NA
v_gene: TRBV19
CDR3nt: TGTGCCAGTAGTATTGAGAGCCAGCGGGGGTCCTACAATGAGCAGTTCTTC
CDR3aa: CASSIESQRGSYNEQFF

d_gene: TRBD1
j_gene: TRBJ1-2
abundance: NA
v_gene: TRBV19
CDR3nt: TGTGCCAGTAGTACCCGGGACAGTACCAACTATGGCTACACCTTC
CDR3aa: CASSTRDSTNYGYTF

d_gene: NA
j_gene: TRBJ2-3
abundance: NA
v_gene: TRBV4-3
CDR3nt: TGCGCCAGCAGCCAAGATGGCCCAGGGGTAGCAGATACGCAGTATTTT
CDR3aa: CASSQDGPGVADTQYF

d_gene: NA
j_gene: TRBJ2-3
abundance: NA
v_gene: TRBV5-3
CDR3nt: TGTGCCAGAACGGACTGCGGGGAATTGTATGAGAGAGCGGATACGCAGTATTTT
CDR3aa: CARTDCGELYERADTQYF

d_gene: TRBD2
j_gene: TRBJ2-3
abundance: NA
v_gene: TRBV7-3
CDR3nt: TGTGCCAGCAGCTTATCGCCGACTAGCGGAAGCACAGATACGCAGTATTTT
CDR3aa: CASSLSPTSGSTDTQYF

d_gene: TRBD1
j_gene: TRBJ1-1
abundance: NA
v_gene: TRBV30
CDR3nt: TGTGCCTGGAGCAGGGACAGGGGTTTCACTGAAGCTTTCTTT
CDR3aa: CAWSRDRGFTEAFF

d_gene: NA
j_gene: TRBJ2-3
abundance: NA
v_gene: TRBV5-4
CDR3nt: TGTGCCAGCAGCTTGCGGGTTTCAGGGGACGGCACAGATACGCAGTATTTT
CDR3aa: CASSLRVSGDGTDTQYF

d_gene: NA
j_gene: TRBJ2-1
abundance: NA
v_gene: TRBV5-1
CDR3nt: TGCGCCAGCAGCTTGGACGGGACAACTTACAATGAGCAGTTCTTC
CDR3aa: CASSLDGTTYNEQFF

d_gene: NA
j_gene: TRBJ2-5
abundance: once
v_gene: TRBV10-3
CDR3nt: TGTGCCATCAGGGCGGGGGCCGGGAATCAAGAGACCCAGTACTTC
CDR3aa: CAIRAGAGNQETQYF

d_gene: NA
j_gene: TRBJ2-7
abundance: NA
v_gene: TRBV5-1
CDR3nt: TGCGCCAGCAGTGATACGGGGGTCCACGAGCAGTACTTC
CDR3aa: CASSDTGVHEQYF

d_gene: NA
j_gene: TRBJ2-2
abundance: NA
v_gene: TRBV7-2
CDR3nt: TGTGCCAGCAGTCGGGGGAACACCGGGGAGCTGTTTTTT
CDR3aa: CASSRGNTGELFF

d_gene: NA
j_gene: TRBJ2-3
abundance: NA
v_gene: TRBV7-6
CDR3nt: TGTGCCAGCAGCACAGGAGGGGCGGGGCGAGATACGCAGTATTTT
CDR3aa: CASSTGGAGRDTQYF

d_gene: TRBD1
j_gene: TRBJ1-1
abundance: few
v_gene: TRBV28
CDR3nt: TGTGCCAGCATACTCCCGGGACAGGGTAGTTTCACTGAAGCTTTCTTT
CDR3aa: CASILPGQGSFTEAFF

d_gene: NA
j_gene: TRBJ1-1
abundance: few
v_gene: TRBV6-5
CDR3nt: TGTGCCAGCAGTTACTCGAAAGGGGTGACTGAAGCTTTCTTT
CDR3aa: CASSYSKGVTEAFF

d_gene: TRBD2
j_gene: TRBJ2-3
abundance: NA
v_gene: TRBV28
CDR3nt: TGTGCCAGCAGTTTCCCTAGCGGGGGAGAGCAGTATTTT
CDR3aa: CASSFPSGGEQYF

d_gene: TRBD1
j_gene: TRBJ2-7
abundance: NA
v_gene: TRBV7-8
CDR3nt: TGTGCCAGCACCTCCCGCGCGGACAGGGAAGACGACGAGCAGTACTTC
CDR3aa: CASTSRADREDDEQYF

d_gene: NA
j_gene: TRBJ1-1
abundance: NA
v_gene: TRBV19
CDR3nt: TGTGCCAGTAGTCAGGGGAACACTGAAGCTTTCTTT
CDR3aa: CASSQGNTEAFF

d_gene: NA
j_gene: TRBJ2-2
abundance: once
v_gene: TRBV6-5
CDR3nt: TGTGCCAGCAGTTACTGGGCAGCGAACACCGGGGAGCTGTTTTTT
CDR3aa: CASSYWAANTGELFF

d_gene: NA
j_gene: TRBJ2-7
abundance: few
v_gene: TRBV28
CDR3nt: TGTGCCAGCAGTTTACCAGGGGTTGATTACGAGCAGTACTTC
CDR3aa: CASSLPGVDYEQYF

d_gene: NA
j_gene: TRBJ1-3
abundance: NA
v_gene: TRBV27
CDR3nt: TGTGCCAGCAGTTTTGGTCGGTCTGGAAACACCATATATTTT
CDR3aa: CASSFGRSGNTIYF

d_gene: NA
j_gene: TRBJ1-6
abundance: NA
v_gene: TRBV6-5
CDR3nt: TGTGCCAGCAGTTACGGGGGAGGAATAGGGGTTTCACCCCTCCACTTT
CDR3aa: CASSYGGGIGVSPLHF

d_gene: NA
j_gene: TRBJ1-2
abundance: NA
v_gene: TRBV11-2
CDR3nt: TGTGCCAGCAGCATTTACAGGGCTGACTATGGCTACACCTTC
CDR3aa: CASSIYRADYGYTF

d_gene: NA
j_gene: TRBJ1-2
abundance: NA
v_gene: TRBV28
CDR3nt: TGTGCCAGCAGTCTGGGCCTTGGCTACACCTTC
CDR3aa: CASSLGLGYTF

d_gene: NA
j_gene: TRBJ2-1
abundance: NA
v_gene: TRBV18
CDR3nt: TGTGCCAGCTCACTTAACCCGGGGAGTTCCTACAATGAGCAGTTCTTC
CDR3aa: CASSLNPGSSYNEQFF

d_gene: NA
j_gene: TRBJ2-3
abundance: once
v_gene: TRBV4-3
CDR3nt: TGCGCCAGCAGCCAAGGCCGCGGGGTCACAGATACGCAGTATTTT
CDR3aa: CASSQGRGVTDTQYF

d_gene: TRBD1
j_gene: TRBJ1-2
abundance: NA
v_gene: TRBV2
CDR3nt: TGTGCCAGCTTAGGACAGGGGGCTTATGGCTACACCTTC
CDR3aa: CASLGQGAYGYTF

d_gene: TRBD2
j_gene: TRBJ2-3
abundance: NA
v_gene: TRBV30
CDR3nt: TGTGCCTGGAGTGTAGGGGTGCGGGGGGGCACAGATACGCAGTATTTT
CDR3aa: CAWSVGVRGGTDTQYF

d_gene: NA
j_gene: TRBJ2-7
abundance: NA
v_gene: TRBV30
CDR3nt: TGTGCCTGGACAAGCTTCTCCTACGAGCAGTACTTC
CDR3aa: CAWTSFSYEQYF

d_gene: NA
j_gene: TRBJ1-3
abundance: NA
v_gene: TRBV6-1
CDR3nt: TGTGCCAGCAGCGTCAACCGGGACTCTGGAAACACCATATATTTT
CDR3aa: CASSVNRDSGNTIYF

d_gene: NA
j_gene: TRBJ1-1
abundance: few
v_gene: TRBV6-5
CDR3nt: TGTGCCAGCAGTGCCGCAGGGCCAGCTTTCTTT
CDR3aa: CASSAAGPAFF

d_gene: NA
j_gene: TRBJ2-1
abundance: NA
v_gene: TRBV5-1
CDR3nt: TGCGCCAGCAGCTCCCAGCAGGTGTACAATGAGCAGTTCTTC
CDR3aa: CASSSQQVYNEQFF

d_gene: TRBD1
j_gene: TRBJ1-2
abundance: NA
v_gene: TRBV19
CDR3nt: TGTGCCAGTAGTATGAGCAGGGGGAACTATGGCTACACCTTC
CDR3aa: CASSMSRGNYGYTF

d_gene: NA
j_gene: TRBJ1-2
abundance: NA
v_gene: TRBV25-1
CDR3nt: TGTGCCAGCAGTGAAATAGCAAACTATGGCTACACCTTC
CDR3aa: CASSEIANYGYTF

d_gene: NA
j_gene: TRBJ2-2
abundance: NA
v_gene: TRBV5-3
CDR3nt: TGTGCCAGAAGCTTGTATTACGACTGGAAAGTAATGAACACCGGGGAGCTGTTTTTT
CDR3aa: CARSLYYDWKVMNTGELFF

d_gene: TRBD1
j_gene: TRBJ2-7
abundance: NA
v_gene: TRBV11-2
CDR3nt: TGTGCCAGCAGCGTTGACAGGGGGCCCTACGAGCAGTACTTC
CDR3aa: CASSVDRGPYEQYF

d_gene: TRBD2
j_gene: TRBJ2-1
abundance: NA
v_gene: TRBV9
CDR3nt: TGTGCCAGCAGCGTAGACCCGGGACTAGCGGGGGGGCTTAGGAATGAGCAGTTCTTC
CDR3aa: CASSVDPGLAGGLRNEQFF

d_gene: TRBD1
j_gene: TRBJ1-6
abundance: NA
v_gene: TRBV6-5
CDR3nt: TGTGCCAGCAGTGGTCCGACAGGGAATAATTCACCCCTCCACTTT
CDR3aa: CASSGPTGNNSPLHF

d_gene: TRBD1
j_gene: TRBJ2-7
abundance: NA
v_gene: TRBV5-4
CDR3nt: TGTGCCAGCAGCGCCGTAACAGGGGGCGCAGGCGACGAGCAGTACTTC
CDR3aa: CASSAVTGGAGDEQYF

d_gene: NA
j_gene: TRBJ2-2
abundance: few
v_gene: TRBV6-5
CDR3nt: TGTGCCAGCAGCGACTCCCTCGGGGAGCTGTTTTTT
CDR3aa: CASSDSLGELFF